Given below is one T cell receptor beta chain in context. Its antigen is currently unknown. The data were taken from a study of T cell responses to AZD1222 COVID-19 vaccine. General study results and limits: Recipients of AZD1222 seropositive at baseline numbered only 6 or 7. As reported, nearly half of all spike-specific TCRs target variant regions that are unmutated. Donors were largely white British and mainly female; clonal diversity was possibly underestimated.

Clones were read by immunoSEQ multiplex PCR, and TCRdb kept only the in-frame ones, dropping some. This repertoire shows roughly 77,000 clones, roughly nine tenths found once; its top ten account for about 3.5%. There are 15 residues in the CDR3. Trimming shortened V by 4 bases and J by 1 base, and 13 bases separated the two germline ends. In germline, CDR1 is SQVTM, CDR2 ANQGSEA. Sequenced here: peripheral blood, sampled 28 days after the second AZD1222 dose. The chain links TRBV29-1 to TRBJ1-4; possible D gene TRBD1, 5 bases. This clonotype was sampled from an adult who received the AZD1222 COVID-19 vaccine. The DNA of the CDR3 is TGCAGCGTTGCGGGGATTAGGGGAACTAATGAAAAACTGTTTTTT. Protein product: CSVAGIRGTNEKLFF.